Presented here are 14 T cell receptor beta chains from one specimen sequenced in a study of cytomegalovirus exposure and HLA in healthy donors. PCR primers comprised 60 Vbeta and 13 Jbeta primers. Produced via immunoSEQ multiplex PCR; TCRdb's table is partial and in-frame only. The sample has over 150,000 clones, about 81% seen once. Material for sequencing was PBMCs. These receptors were obtained from a woman in her twenties or thirties in good health and CMV-seronegative.

As regards this clone: The junction differs from germline at one of its ends, possibly a read error. The chain uses TRBV5-1 and TRBJ2-4, with D possibly TRBD2 on 5 matching bases. CDR1 SGHRS and CDR2 YFSETQ come from the germline V gene. The CDR3 consists of 14 residues. The CDR3 region is CASSAGLRENSQYF. The CDR3 DNA sequence: TGCGCCAGCAGCGCCGGGCTACGGGAAAACAGTCAGTACTTC.

The chain combines TRBV7-2 with TRBJ1-3, with 8 bases matching TRBD1. The germline V gene encodes CDR1 SGHTA and CDR2 FQGNSA. V lost 0 bases, J lost 4 bases, and 5 bases stayed unmatched. The CDR3 is 16 residues long. CDR3 in amino acids: CASSLARTGLGNTIYF. DNA of the CDR3: TGTGCCAGCAGCTTAGCCCGGACAGGGTTAGGAAACACCATATATTTT.

This clone appeared once. The V gene is TRBV29-1, the J gene TRBJ2-1, with TRBD1 matching over 11 bases. There are 13 residues in the CDR3. Germline V gene sequence: CDR1 SQVTM, CDR2 ANQGSEA. The J segment lost 3 bases and the V segment lost 6 bases, leaving 1 base of the junction unmatched. Here the CDR3 reads CSVGTGGYNEQFF. Here the CDR3 DNA reads TGCAGCGTAGGGACAGGGGGCTACAATGAGCAGTTCTTC.

This sequence joins TRBV6-5 and TRBJ1-4; D not resolved. The CDR3 length is 13 residues. Germline assignment: CDR1 MNHEY and CDR2 SVGAGI. Between the trimmed V and J ends, which lost 8 bases and 8 bases, there was a span of 15 bases. The CDR3 region has the DNA TGTGCCAGCTCGGGGAACATTGGGGAAAAACTGTTTTTT. Encoded protein: CASSGNIGEKLFF.

The gene calls are TRBV4-1 and TRBJ2-7, with no clear D. CDR1 and CDR2 from the germline V gene are MGHRA and YSYEKL. Trimming pared 2 bases from V and 3 bases from J, leaving 11 bases between. The CDR3 is 14 amino acids. CDR3 region: CASSQTQTSYEQYF. As DNA, the CDR3 is TGCGCCAGCAGCCAAACACAGACCAGCTACGAGCAGTACTTC.

This chain joins TRBV28 and TRBJ2-1, with D possibly TRBD2 on 5 matching bases. V lost 6 bases and J lost 4, with 16 bases in between. Germline lookup yields CDR1 MDHEN and CDR2 SYDVKM. This CDR3 spans 15 amino acids. CDR3 in DNA: TGTGCCAGCAGGCCGAGCGGAGACCTGTACAATGAGCAGTTCTTC. It codes for CASRPSGDLYNEQFF.

V gene TRBV9 combines with J gene TRBJ2-1, with D tentatively TRBD2 (5 bases). V was pared by 7 bases and J by 0 bases, with 11 bases between. The CDR3 runs to 14 residues. From germline, CDR1 is SGDLS and CDR2 YYNGEE. As DNA, the CDR3 is TGTGCCAGCGGAGGCCTTCTCTCCTACAATGAGCAGTTCTTC. It codes for CASGGLLSYNEQFF.

This clone was seen more than once but under ten times. This chain connects TRBV20-1 to TRBJ2-3; D gene ambiguous. Trimming pared 2 bases from V and 4 bases from J, leaving 4 bases between. The CDR3 is 11 residues long. Germline assignment: CDR1 DFQATT and CDR2 SNEGSKA (reference sequence). The CDR3 nucleotides are TGCAGTGCTAGATTCTCAGATACGCAGTATTTT. It translates to CSARFSDTQYF.

The genes are TRBV15 and TRBJ1-1; 12 bases match TRBD1. The junction had 6 bases not matched to a gene; V was cut back by 3 bases and J by 1 base. CDR1 and CDR2 from the germline V gene are LNHNV and YYDKDF (reference sequence). The CDR3 sequence is 17 residues long. The DNA of the CDR3 is TGTGCCACCAGCAGCCGGGACAGGGGGCGATGGAACACTGAAGCTTTCTTT. This translates into CATSSRDRGRWNTEAFF.

This rearrangement joins TRBV25-1 to TRBJ2-5; perhaps TRBD2 as D (6 bases). V was trimmed by 4 bases and J by 0 bases, leaving 12 bases between them. The germline CDR1 and CDR2 sequences are MGHDK and SYGVNS. The CDR3 runs 15 residues. In nucleotides, the CDR3 is TGTGCCAGCAGTGGTGGGGACTGGTACCAAGAGACCCAGTACTTC. Translation gives CASSGGDWYQETQYF.

The chain combines TRBV28 with TRBJ2-7, with 8 bases fitting TRBD2. Germline V lookup: CDR1 MDHEN, CDR2 SYDVKM. V was pared by 2 bases and J by 6 bases, with 9 bases of the junction left unmatched. The CDR3 contains 15 residues. Written as DNA, the CDR3 is TGTGCCAGCAGTTTACTCAGCGGGAGACTAAGCGAGCAGTACTTC. Translated: CASSLLSGRLSEQYF.

The chain employs TRBV4-3 and TRBJ2-2; D is undetermined. This CDR3 region has 14 residues. V lost 0 bases, J lost 5 bases, and 7 bases lay in between. CDR1 is LGHNA, CDR2 YSLEER, per germline. As DNA, the CDR3 is TGCGCCAGCAGCCAAGATAGAAGAACCGGGGAGCTGTTTTTT. It specifies CASSQDRRTGELFF.

The gene calls are TRBV6-1 and TRBJ1-2; D gene unclear. Germline loops: CDR1 MNHNS, CDR2 SASEGT. This CDR3 region has 12 residues. V gave up 10 bases and J gave up 3 bases, with 12 bases separating them. CDR3 sequence (DNA): TGTGCCATCTCTCCGGGTGACTATGGCTACACCTTC. It is translated as CAISPGDYGYTF.

Concerning this clone: An end of the junction differs from the germline gene, which may be a read error. The rearrangement links TRBV10-3 to TRBJ1-5; 8 bases align to TRBD1. CDR1 and CDR2 from the germline V gene are ENHRY and SYGVKD. The CDR3 is 15 residues long. DNA of the CDR3: TGTGCCAGCAGTGACGGACAGGGCACAAATCAGCCCCAGCATTTT. Its translation: CASSDGQGTNQPQHF.